This TCR beta chain stems from a study of a mutant IDH1 vaccine in newly diagnosed glioma. Study summary: Visit V13 took place at week 47, and visit V12 happened at week 35. General observations from the study: Of all patients, about 93% showed vaccine-induced immune responses.

V was pared by 4 bases and J by 5 bases, with 11 bases between. Germline CDR1 reads MRHNA; CDR2 reads SNTAGT. The CDR3 length is 14 residues. This clone occurred once. The antigen remains unidentified. Indicated time point: week 35, safety follow-up. With topical imiquimod, each dose of the vaccine consisted of 300 ug of mutant IDH1 20-mer peptide. Clones were sequenced by immunoSEQ multiplex PCR, and TCRdb holds only the in-frame ones, with some missing. There are tens of thousands of clones in the sample; 85% to 90% occur only once, and 1.6% lies in the top ten. The input for sequencing was PBMCs, taken from a glioma patient whose treatment included an IDH1 peptide vaccine. This TCR came from a man between 40 and 49 years old with glioma. The V gene is TRBV6-4, the J gene TRBJ2-2; D uncertain. The CDR3 protein is CASSGHSPTGELFF. The CDR3 DNA reads as TGTGCCAGCAGTGGTCACTCCCCAACCGGGGAGCTGTTTTTT.